This TCR beta chain was sequenced in a study of blood T cell repertoires in COVID-19. On the study more broadly: Samples of COVID-19 (acute and convalescent) were obtained from the United States, Italy and Spain. PBMCs, B-cell-depleted T cells, or T cells provided the cDNA or gDNA that made up the material.

This clone was detected once. The length of the CDR3 is 14 residues. The germline gives CDR1 GTSNPN, CDR2 SVGIG (reference sequence). The V segment lost 1 base and the J segment 6 bases; nucleotides outside the gene matches: 6. Study processing details: Counts of nucleated cells, estimated from reference gene primer amplification, were obtained. Profiled with immunoSEQ multiplex PCR; TCRdb holds only in-frame clones, not every one. V and J calls and clone size are as listed in that table; D and trimming were resolved from the DNA. In the table there are about 190,000 clones, approximately 80% of which are singletons.

The V call is TRBV30, the J call TRBJ1-5; 7 bases line up with TRBD1. The source of this sequence is a woman between 50 and 59 years old with acute or convalescent COVID-19. Source material: peripheral blood. The CDR3 sequence: CAWSDGGGGQPQHF. The CDR3 bases are TGTGCCTGGAGTGATGGAGGGGGCGGTCAGCCCCAGCATTTT.